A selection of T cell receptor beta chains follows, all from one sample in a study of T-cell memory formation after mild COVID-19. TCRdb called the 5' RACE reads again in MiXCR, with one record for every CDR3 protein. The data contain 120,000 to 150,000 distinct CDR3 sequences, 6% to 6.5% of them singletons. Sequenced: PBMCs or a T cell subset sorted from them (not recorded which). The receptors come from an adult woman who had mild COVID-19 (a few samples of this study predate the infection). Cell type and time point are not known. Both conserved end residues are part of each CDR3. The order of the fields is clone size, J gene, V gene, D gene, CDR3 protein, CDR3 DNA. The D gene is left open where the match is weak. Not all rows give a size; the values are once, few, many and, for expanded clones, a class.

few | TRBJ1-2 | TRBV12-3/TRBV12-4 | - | CASSFSDLNYGYTF | TGTGCCAGCAGTTTTTCCGATTTGAACTATGGCTACACCTTC
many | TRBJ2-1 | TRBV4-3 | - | CASSQGPYNEQFF | TGCGCCAGCAGCCAAGGGCCCTACAATGAGCAGTTCTTC
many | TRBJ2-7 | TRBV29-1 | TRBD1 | CSAGQGSSYEQYF | TGCAGCGCTGGACAGGGTAGCTCCTACGAGCAGTACTTC
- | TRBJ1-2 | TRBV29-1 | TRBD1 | CSAGQGGIDGYTF | TGCAGCGCTGGACAGGGCGGTATAGATGGCTACACCTTC
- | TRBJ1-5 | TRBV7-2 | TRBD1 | CAITGGSGNQPQHF | TGTGCCATCACAGGGGGCAGCGGCAATCAGCCCCAGCATTTT
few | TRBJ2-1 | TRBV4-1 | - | CASSQEVLFFSGRKTYNEQFF | TGCGCCAGCAGCCAAGAGGTCCTTTTCTTTTCGGGCAGGAAAACTTACAATGAGCAGTTCTTC
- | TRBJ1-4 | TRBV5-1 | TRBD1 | CASSYGQDHAGTNEKLFF | TGCGCCAGCAGCTACGGACAGGACCACGCGGGGACTAATGAAAAACTGTTTTTT
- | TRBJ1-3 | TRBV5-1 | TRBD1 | CASSRDSFSGNTIYF | TGCGCCAGCAGCAGGGACAGTTTCTCTGGAAACACCATATATTTT
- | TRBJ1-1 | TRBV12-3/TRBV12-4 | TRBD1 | CASAGQGFTEAFF | TGTGCCAGCGCAGGACAGGGTTTCACTGAAGCTTTCTTT
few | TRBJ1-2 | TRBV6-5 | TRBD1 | CASSYYRTGGDGYTF | TGTGCCAGCAGTTACTACCGGACAGGGGGCGATGGCTACACCTTC
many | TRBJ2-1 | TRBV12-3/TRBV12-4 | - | CASSLGAGQGGNEQFF | TGTGCCAGCAGTTTAGGAGCCGGTCAGGGTGGCAATGAGCAGTTCTTC
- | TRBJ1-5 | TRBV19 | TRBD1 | CASTPVTGVSSNQPQHF | TGTGCCAGTACTCCGGTCACAGGGGTGAGTAGCAATCAGCCCCAGCATTTT
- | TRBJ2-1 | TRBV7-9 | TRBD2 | CASSLWGGRALSSYNEQFF | TGTGCCAGCAGCTTATGGGGCGGGAGGGCCCTCAGCTCCTACAATGAGCAGTTCTTC
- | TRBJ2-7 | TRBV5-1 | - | CASSLDLSYEQYF | TGCGCCAGCAGCTTGGACTTGTCCTACGAGCAGTACTTC
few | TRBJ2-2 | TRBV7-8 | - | CASSLDSTGELFF | TGTGCCAGCAGCTTAGATTCCACCGGGGAGCTGTTTTTT
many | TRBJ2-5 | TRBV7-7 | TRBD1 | CASSARDRGFETQYF | TGTGCTAGCAGTGCCCGGGACAGAGGGTTTGAGACCCAGTACTTC
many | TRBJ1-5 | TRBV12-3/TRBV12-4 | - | CASSWGGPAANQPQHF | TGTGCCAGCAGTTGGGGGGGGCCGGCAGCCAATCAGCCCCAGCATTTT
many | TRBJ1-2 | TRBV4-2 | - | CASSQDRRSYYGYTF | TGTGCCAGCAGCCAAGATCGAAGGTCCTACTATGGCTACACCTTC
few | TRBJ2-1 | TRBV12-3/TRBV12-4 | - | CASSLEARVSYNEQFF | TGTGCCAGCAGTTTAGAGGCCCGGGTCTCCTACAATGAGCAGTTCTTC
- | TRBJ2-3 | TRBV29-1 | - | CSVEGRLADTQYF | TGCAGCGTTGAGGGACGGCTCGCAGATACGCAGTATTTT
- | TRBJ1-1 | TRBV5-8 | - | CASSRSGAEVNTEAFF | TGTGCCAGCAGCCGTTCTGGGGCGGAGGTGAACACTGAAGCTTTCTTT